Sequencing of this T cell receptor beta chain was carried out in a study of blood T cell repertoires in COVID-19. Whole-study context: PBMCs, B-cell-depleted T cells, or T cells provided the cDNA or gDNA that made up the material.

As processed by the authors: From reference gene primer amplification, estimates of nucleated cell counts were derived. Clones were read by immunoSEQ multiplex PCR, and TCRdb kept only the in-frame ones, dropping some. From that table come the V and J calls and clone size; the DNA was used to work out D and trimming. The table has 99,000 or so clones, 84% seen once. The CDR3 contains 17 residues. CDR1 and CDR2 from the germline V gene are SGHRS and YFSETQ. Trimming cost V 2 bases and J 2 bases; bases outside gene matches: 2. This clonotype was obtained from a man in his sixties or seventies with active or convalescent COVID-19. Sequenced: peripheral blood. The genes are TRBV5-1 and TRBJ2-3, with 16 bases lining up with TRBD2. CDR3 bases: TGCGCCAGCAGCTTAGGGACTAGCGGGGGGGTCACAGATACGCAGTATTTT. Translating it yields CASSLGTSGGVTDTQYF.